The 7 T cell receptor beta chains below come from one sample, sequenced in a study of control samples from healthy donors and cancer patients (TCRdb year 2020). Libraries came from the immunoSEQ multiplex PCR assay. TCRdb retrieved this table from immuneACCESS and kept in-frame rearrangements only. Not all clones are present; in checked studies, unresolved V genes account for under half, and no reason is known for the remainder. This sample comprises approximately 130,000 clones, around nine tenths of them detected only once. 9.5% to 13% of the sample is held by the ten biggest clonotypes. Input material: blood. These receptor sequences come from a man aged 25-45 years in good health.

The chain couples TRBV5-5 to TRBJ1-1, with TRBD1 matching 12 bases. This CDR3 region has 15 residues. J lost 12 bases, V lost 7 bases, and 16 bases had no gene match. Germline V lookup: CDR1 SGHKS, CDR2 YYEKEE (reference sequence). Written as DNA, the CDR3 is TGTGCCAGCTTCGGGACAGGGGGCCCTAAGGAAAGGACTTTCTTT. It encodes CASFGTGGPKERTFF.

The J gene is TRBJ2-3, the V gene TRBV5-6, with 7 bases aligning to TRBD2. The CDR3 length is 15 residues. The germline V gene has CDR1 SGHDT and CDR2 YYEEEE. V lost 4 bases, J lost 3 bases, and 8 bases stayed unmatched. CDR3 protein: CASSPGSSGTDTQYF. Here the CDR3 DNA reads TGTGCCAGCAGCCCCGGGTCTAGCGGAACAGATACGCAGTATTTT.

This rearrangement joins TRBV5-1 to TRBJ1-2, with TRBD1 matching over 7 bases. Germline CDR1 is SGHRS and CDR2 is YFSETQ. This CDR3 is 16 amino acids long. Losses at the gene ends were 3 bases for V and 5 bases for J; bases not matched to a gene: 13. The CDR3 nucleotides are TGCGCCAGCAGCTCTGACAGGGAGGCCCTTTTTTATGGCTACACCTTC. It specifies CASSSDREALFYGYTF.

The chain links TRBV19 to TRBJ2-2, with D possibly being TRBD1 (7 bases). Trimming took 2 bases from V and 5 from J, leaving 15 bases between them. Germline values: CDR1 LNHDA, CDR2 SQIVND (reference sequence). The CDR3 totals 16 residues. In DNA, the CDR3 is TGTGCCAGTAGTATACGGAGGGGGCCGGGGACCGGGGAGCTGTTTTTT. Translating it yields CASSIRRGPGTGELFF.

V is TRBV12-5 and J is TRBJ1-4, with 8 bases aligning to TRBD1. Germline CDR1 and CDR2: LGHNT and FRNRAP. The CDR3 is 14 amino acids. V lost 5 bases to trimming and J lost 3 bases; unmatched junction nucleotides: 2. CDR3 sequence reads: CASGTGGANEKLFF. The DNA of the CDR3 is TGTGCTAGTGGTACAGGGGGAGCTAATGAAAAACTGTTTTTT.

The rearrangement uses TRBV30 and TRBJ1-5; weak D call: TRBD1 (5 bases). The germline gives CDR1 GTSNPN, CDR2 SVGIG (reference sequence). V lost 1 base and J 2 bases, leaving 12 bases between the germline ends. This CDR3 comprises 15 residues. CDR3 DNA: TGTGCCTGGAGTGGGAGGGGTGTAGGCAATCAGCCCCAGCATTTT. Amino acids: CAWSGRGVGNQPQHF.

The CDR3 DNA sequence: TGTGCCATCAGGAGGACTAGCGGGGCCAGCACAGATACGCAGTATTTT. Translating it yields CAIRRTSGASTDTQYF. The rearrangement links TRBV10-3 to TRBJ2-3; 12 bases align to TRBD2. The V segment lost 6 bases and the J segment 0 bases; nucleotides outside the gene matches: 4. The CDR3 has 16 amino acids. Germline CDR1 and CDR2: ENHRY and SYGVKD.